This T cell receptor beta chain appears in the sequencing data of a study of OX40 agonist ivuxolimab in advanced cancers. Findings and limits, study-wide: Normalized T-cell clonal expansion was also low in a subset of nonresponders.

This clone was detected only once. Antigen: not known. V was pared by 4 bases and J by 1 base, with 3 bases of the junction left unmatched. The CDR3 covers 14 residues. Germline V gene sequence: CDR1 KGHSH, CDR2 LQKENI. Method: immunoSEQ multiplex PCR; TCRdb's copy keeps in-frame clones and lacks some. The sample carries 80,000 or so clones, around 91% recorded once. This sample comprised CD4+ or CD8+ T cells sorted from blood, obtained in a trial of the OX40 agonist ivuxolimab. This clonotype originated in an adult with an advanced solid tumor such as melanoma, head and neck, liver or kidney cancer. V is TRBV18 and J is TRBJ2-5; 7 bases are shared with TRBD2. CDR3 in amino acids: CASSRRGVQETQYF. The CDR3 DNA follows: TGTGCCAGCTCACGACGGGGGGTCCAAGAGACCCAGTACTTC.